One and the same sample provided the 11 T cell receptor beta chains below, sequenced in a study of PD-L1 blockade in urothelial cancer. The protocol was immunoSEQ multiplex PCR, while the TCRdb copy is restricted to in-frame clones and leaves out a portion. This sample has roughly 77,000 clones; 84% occur once, and the top ten carry approximately 10%. This sample's time point: pretreatment peripheral blood. Source: PBMCs, taken around atezolizumab (anti-PD-L1) treatment. The source of these receptors is a woman aged 65 to 85 with urothelial cancer.

The chain couples TRBV6-1 to TRBJ2-1, with TRBD1 as a possible D gene (6 bases). The CDR3 is 14 amino acids. Trimming pared 3 bases from V and 6 bases from J, leaving 12 bases between. CDR1 is MNHNS and CDR2 is SASEGT in the germline V gene. The CDR3: CASSEGADLNEQFF. CDR3 bases: TGTGCCAGCAGTGAGGGGGCTGATCTCAATGAGCAGTTCTTC.

This clone appeared once. J is TRBJ2-5 and V is TRBV19; D gene unclear. V was clipped by 5 bases and J by 2 bases, with 21 bases between them. The V gene's germline CDR1 is LNHDA and CDR2 SQIVND (reference sequence). This CDR3 region has 17 residues. CDR3 sequence (DNA): TGTGCCAGTAGTTCCCCCTACCTCGCGTCATCTCAAGAGACCCAGTACTTC. This translates into CASSSPYLASSQETQYF.

This rearrangement joins TRBV4-3 to TRBJ1-6; no clear D gene. Trimming shortened V by 0 bases and J by 4 bases, and 13 bases separated the two germline ends. This CDR3 is 17 amino acids long. Germline assignment: CDR1 LGHNA and CDR2 YSLEER. For the CDR3, the DNA is TGCGCCAGCAGCCAAGAACAGAGGGCCCAATATAATTCACCCCTCCACTTT. Translation: CASSQEQRAQYNSPLHF.

This sequence joins TRBV5-1 and TRBJ2-3; D may be TRBD1 (6 bases). V was shortened by 0 bases and J by 2 bases, with 13 bases between the two germline ends. The CDR3 is 16 amino acids. Germline V CDR1 and CDR2: SGHRS, YFSETQ. This CDR3 is CASSLVGGGNTDTQYF. CDR3 in DNA: TGCGCCAGCAGCTTGGTTGGTGGGGGCAACACAGATACGCAGTATTTT.

The J gene is TRBJ2-1, the V gene TRBV28; TRBD2 matches at 9 bases. This CDR3 spans 15 amino acids. Germline V lookup: CDR1 MDHEN, CDR2 SYDVKM. V lost 1 base and J lost 4; bases outside the gene matches: 2. CDR3 region: CASSLLAGGYNEQFF. CDR3 DNA sequence: TGTGCCAGCAGTTTATTGGCGGGAGGGTACAATGAGCAGTTCTTC.

This chain links TRBV10-2 with TRBJ1-6, with TRBD1 as a possible D gene (5 bases). V was cut by 2 bases and J by 6 bases, with 11 bases left in between. CDR3 length: 15 amino acids. CDR1 is WSHSY, CDR2 SAAADI, per germline. The DNA of the CDR3 is TGCGCCAGCAGTGAGGGCAGGGAACGTAATTCACCCCTCCACTTT. Its protein product is CASSEGRERNSPLHF.

The chain has TRBV4-2 and TRBJ2-5; D not certain. CDR1 is LGHNA, CDR2 YNFKEQ, per germline. The V gene lost 0 bases and the J gene lost 5 bases, with 7 bases spanning the gap. This CDR3 has 13 amino acids. For the CDR3, the DNA is TGTGCCAGCAGCCAAGATCCCCATGAGACCCAGTACTTC. Protein product: CASSQDPHETQYF.

The chain has TRBV11-2 and TRBJ2-1; tentative D call: TRBD2 (5 bases). V was shortened by 2 bases and J by 3 bases, with 11 bases between the two germline ends. The CDR3 totals 15 residues. CDR1 and CDR2 from the germline V gene are SGHAT and FQNNGV. The CDR3 spells CASSLISSNYNEQFF. The CDR3 region has the DNA TGTGCCAGCAGCTTAATCTCTAGCAACTACAATGAGCAGTTCTTC. Full variable domain (missing parts from reference TRBV11-2 and TRBJ2-1): EAGVAQSPRYKIIEKRQSVAFWCNPISGHATLYWYQQILGQGPKLLIQFQNNGVVDDSQLPKDRFSAERLKGVDSTLKIQPAKLEDSAVYLCASSLISSNYNEQFFGPGTRLTVL.

The CDR3 nucleotides are TGTGCCAGCATCCCCCCGACAGGGGCGGGGGAGCAGTACTTC. This gives the protein CASIPPTGAGEQYF. The chain has TRBV27 and TRBJ2-7; 8 bases fit TRBD1. CDR1 MNHEY and CDR2 SMNVEV come from the germline V gene (reference sequence). The CDR3 sequence is 14 residues long. J was trimmed by 7 bases and V by 7 bases; bases with no gene match: 12.

This chain connects TRBV6-4 to TRBJ2-3; TRBD2 aligns across 7 bases. Germline V gene data show CDR1 as MRHNA and CDR2 as SNTAGT. The CDR3 is made up of 14 amino acids. J was trimmed by 8 bases and V by 2 bases; bases with no gene match: 7. The DNA for the CDR3 is TGTGCCAGCAGTGACGGGACTATGGTTGGTACGCAGTATTTT. Translated: CASSDGTMVGTQYF.

The rearrangement joins TRBV18 to TRBJ2-1, with 8 bases that match TRBD1. The CDR3 contains 15 residues. Germline trimming cut 3 bases from V and 2 bases from J; bases unmatched to any gene: 3. The germline V gene encodes CDR1 KGHSH and CDR2 LQKENI. CDR3 protein: CASSPGQGTYNEQFF. CDR3 nucleotides: TGTGCCAGCTCACCCGGACAGGGCACCTACAATGAGCAGTTCTTC.